This is a list of T cell receptor beta chains from one sample in a study of T-cell reconstitution after alpha-beta-depleted transplantation in children. TCRdb reprocessed the PCR reads via MiXCR and lists one record per CDR3 protein. Of hundreds of thousands of distinct CDR3 sequences in the sample, about an eighth were seen once. The input for sequencing was PBMCs, taken from the stem cell graft. The receptors stem from a human donor who donated a stem cell graft to a child with Fanconi anemia. The CDR3 runs from the conserved cysteine through the conserved F or W. Each record gives: D gene, V gene, clone size, J gene, CDR3 protein, CDR3 DNA. D genes are given only for firm matches. The listing skips clone size in some rows; elsewhere it reads once, few, many or a size class.

>.|TRBV15|.|TRBJ1-1
CSTSSDRNTEAFF
TGTTCCACCAGCAGTGACAGGAACACTGAAGCTTTCTTT
>.|TRBV6-1|few|TRBJ1-1
CASSRGNRDWTEAFF
TGTGCCAGCAGCCGGGGAAACAGGGATTGGACTGAAGCTTTCTTT
>.|TRBV29-1|.|TRBJ2-2
CSVPRTDRAGELFF
TGCAGCGTTCCCCGTACCGATCGGGCCGGGGAGCTGTTTTTT
>.|TRBV6-2/TRBV6-3|few|TRBJ1-2
CASSRSQVLVDYGYTF
TGTGCCAGCAGCCGCTCCCAGGTTCTTGTGGACTATGGCTACACCTTC
>.|TRBV13|many|TRBJ2-7
CASSLGEASVRADEQYF
TGTGCCAGCAGCTTGGGGGAGGCGAGCGTTCGGGCCGACGAGCAGTACTTC
>TRBD1|TRBV20-1|many|TRBJ1-5
CSATIRDRAGQPQHF
TGCAGTGCTACGATCAGAGACAGGGCGGGTCAGCCCCAGCATTTT
>.|TRBV5-1|.|TRBJ1-4
CASSLAGTENEKLFF
TGCGCCAGCAGCTTGGCCGGGACGGAAAATGAAAAACTGTTTTTT
>.|TRBV7-9|few|TRBJ1-6
CASSATGSPLHF
TGTGCCAGCAGCGCAACAGGATCACCCCTCCACTTT
>.|TRBV10-2|.|TRBJ1-3
CALTDRPGNTIYF
TGCGCCCTGACGGATCGGCCTGGAAACACCATATATTTT
>.|TRBV7-6|many|TRBJ1-1
CASSLRGLGDTEAFF
TGTGCCAGCAGCTTGAGGGGTTTAGGGGATACTGAAGCTTTCTTT
>.|TRBV5-1|many|TRBJ1-1
CASTTTNLGNTEAFF
TGCGCCAGCACCACAACGAACTTGGGGAACACTGAAGCTTTCTTT
>TRBD1|TRBV2|many|TRBJ1-2
CASRETGIYGYTF
TGTGCCAGCAGGGAGACAGGGATCTATGGCTACACCTTC
>.|TRBV25-1|few|TRBJ1-1
CASSELTGGPAFF
TGTGCCAGCAGTGAATTAACAGGAGGGCCCGCTTTCTTT
>.|TRBV6-5|few|TRBJ1-6
CASSSQAGLSPLHF
TGTGCCAGCAGTTCTCAGGCAGGGCTATCACCCCTCCACTTT
>.|TRBV9|few|TRBJ2-1
CASSVPGAGGNEQFF
TGTGCCAGCAGCGTCCCGGGGGCAGGGGGCAATGAGCAGTTCTTC
>.|TRBV4-2|few|TRBJ1-4
CASSQTSGPTNEKLFF
TGTGCCAGCAGCCAGACATCGGGACCAACTAATGAAAAACTGTTTTTT
>.|TRBV7-3|few|TRBJ2-3
CASSPALSGTDTQYF
TGTGCCAGCAGCCCGGCCCTTTCTGGGACAGATACGCAGTATTTT
>.|TRBV3-1|few|TRBJ1-2
CASSPEGPDGYTF
TGTGCCAGCAGTCCAGAGGGCCCGGATGGCTACACCTTC
>TRBD2|TRBV7-8|few|TRBJ2-5
CASSLFAGGHGETQYF
TGTGCCAGCAGCTTATTTGCGGGGGGCCACGGGGAGACCCAGTACTTC
>.|TRBV7-2|few|TRBJ1-1
CASSSSSSQAFF
TGTGCCAGCAGCTCATCATCCTCGCAAGCTTTCTTT
>.|TRBV18|few|TRBJ1-1
CASSPNVGHTEAFF
TGTGCCAGCTCACCGAATGTAGGGCACACTGAAGCTTTCTTT
>TRBD1|TRBV12-5|few|TRBJ2-3
CASGPGTGRNTQYF
TGTGCTAGTGGTCCCGGGACAGGGCGAAATACGCAGTATTTT
>.|TRBV29-1|.|TRBJ2-4
CSVVVGAKGNIQYF
TGCAGCGTTGTGGTGGGGGCGAAGGGGAACATTCAGTACTTC
>TRBD1|TRBV7-9|.|TRBJ1-2
CASSLVNGQDKYGYTF
TGTGCCAGCAGCTTAGTGAATGGACAGGATAAGTATGGCTACACCTTC
>.|TRBV20-1|few|TRBJ1-2
CSANTNPPGHDSYGYTF
TGCAGTGCAAACACCAACCCCCCGGGACACGATTCCTATGGCTACACCTTC
>TRBD1|TRBV27|few|TRBJ2-7
CASQRTGTGAHEQYF
TGTGCCAGCCAACGGACCGGGACAGGGGCTCACGAGCAGTACTTC
>.|TRBV18|few|TRBJ2-5
CASSPEDRRETQYF
TGTGCCAGCTCACCAGAAGACAGGCGAGAGACCCAGTACTTC
>TRBD2|TRBV5-1|few|TRBJ2-3
CASSSGTSGGTDTQYF
TGCGCCAGCAGTTCCGGGACTAGCGGGGGCACAGATACGCAGTATTTT
>.|TRBV6-5|.|TRBJ1-1
CASVPGGRAEAFF
TGTGCCAGCGTTCCTGGGGGGAGGGCTGAAGCTTTCTTT
>.|TRBV20-1|.|TRBJ1-5
CSARVRDSNQPQHF
TGCAGTGCTAGGGTACGGGATAGCAATCAGCCCCAGCATTTT
>.|TRBV6-2/TRBV6-3|few|TRBJ2-7
CASSNQGGVGEQYF
TGTGCCAGCAGCAACCAAGGGGGAGTAGGCGAGCAGTACTTC
>TRBD2|TRBV6-4|.|TRBJ2-1
CCAVTSGGTHSYNEQFF
TGCTGCGCCGTGACTAGCGGGGGAACCCACTCCTACAATGAGCAGTTCTTC
>.|TRBV12-3/TRBV12-4|.|TRBJ1-5
CASSLDGGPNQPQHF
TGTGCCAGCAGTTTAGATGGGGGACCCAATCAGCCCCAGCATTTT
>.|TRBV7-6|few|TRBJ1-2
CASSPDGFNYGYTF
TGTGCCAGCAGCCCCGACGGATTTAACTATGGCTACACCTTC
>.|TRBV7-2|.|TRBJ2-3
CASSFEIKDTQYF
TGTGCCAGCAGCTTCGAGATTAAAGATACGCAGTATTTT
>.|TRBV10-2|.|TRBJ2-3
CASSTGTRYVRTQYF
TGCGCCAGCTCAACCGGGACACGTTACGTTCGTACGCAGTATTTT
>TRBD2|TRBV5-1|.|TRBJ2-2
CASSSSGASAGELFF
TGCGCCAGCAGCTCTAGCGGGGCTTCCGCCGGGGAGCTGTTTTTT
>TRBD2|TRBV12-3/TRBV12-4|many|TRBJ2-1
CASSHRTSGTRDEQFF
TGTGCCAGCAGTCACCGGACTAGCGGTACTCGCGATGAGCAGTTCTTC
>.|TRBV20-1|.|TRBJ1-1
CSASSPKEGNTEAFF
TGCAGTGCTAGTAGTCCCAAGGAGGGGAACACTGAAGCTTTCTTT